The source of this T cell receptor (beta chain) is a study of early T cells in non-severe SARS-CoV-2 infection. This clonotype was seen ten or more times. In TCRdb, the 5' RACE reads were re-called with MiXCR into one record per CDR3 protein. The sample yields about 19,000 distinct CDR3 sequences, approximately 4.4% seen once. The source is an adult who was a healthcare worker with PCR-confirmed SARS-CoV-2 infection or an uninfected control (not recorded which). The material sequenced was whole blood.

The CDR3 loop reads CASSGTSGADTQYF. CDR3 sequence (DNA): TGTGCCAGCAGTGGGACTAGCGGGGCAGATACGCAGTATTTT. The chain recombines TRBV6-4 with TRBJ2-3, with TRBD2 matching over 12 bases. The CDR3 sequence is 14 residues long. CDR1 is MRHNA, CDR2 SNTAGT, per germline. Unmatched junction bases numbered 0, after V lost 4 bases and J lost 4 bases.